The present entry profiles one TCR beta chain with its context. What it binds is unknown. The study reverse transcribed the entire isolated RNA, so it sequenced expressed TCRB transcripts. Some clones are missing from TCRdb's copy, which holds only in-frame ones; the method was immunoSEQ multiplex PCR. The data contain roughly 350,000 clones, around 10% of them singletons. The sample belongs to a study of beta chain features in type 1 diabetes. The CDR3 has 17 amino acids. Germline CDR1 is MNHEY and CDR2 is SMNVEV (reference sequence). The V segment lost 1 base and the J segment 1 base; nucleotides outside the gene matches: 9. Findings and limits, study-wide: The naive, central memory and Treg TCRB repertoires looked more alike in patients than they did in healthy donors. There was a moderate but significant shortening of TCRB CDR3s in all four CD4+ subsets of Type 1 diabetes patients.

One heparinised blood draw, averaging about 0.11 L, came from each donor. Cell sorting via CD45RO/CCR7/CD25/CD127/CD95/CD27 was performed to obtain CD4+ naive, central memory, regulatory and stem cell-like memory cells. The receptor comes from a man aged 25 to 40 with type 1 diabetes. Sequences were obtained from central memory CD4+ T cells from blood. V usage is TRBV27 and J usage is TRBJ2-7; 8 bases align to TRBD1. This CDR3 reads CASSLWSTGQESYEQYF. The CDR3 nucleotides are TGTGCCAGCAGTTTATGGTCGACGGGACAGGAATCCTACGAGCAGTACTTC.